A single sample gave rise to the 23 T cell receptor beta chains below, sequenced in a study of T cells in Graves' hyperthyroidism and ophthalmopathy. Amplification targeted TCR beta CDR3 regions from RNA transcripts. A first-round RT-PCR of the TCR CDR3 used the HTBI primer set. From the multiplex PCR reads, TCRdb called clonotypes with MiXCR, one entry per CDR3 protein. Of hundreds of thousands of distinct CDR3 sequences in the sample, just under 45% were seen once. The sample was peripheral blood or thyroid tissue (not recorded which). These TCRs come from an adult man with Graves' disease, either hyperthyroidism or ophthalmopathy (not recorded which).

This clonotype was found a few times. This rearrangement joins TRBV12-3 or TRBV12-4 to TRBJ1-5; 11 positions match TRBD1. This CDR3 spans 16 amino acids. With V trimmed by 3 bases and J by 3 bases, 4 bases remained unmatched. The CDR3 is CASSFSGQGANQPQHF. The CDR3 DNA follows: TGTGCCAGCAGTTTCTCCGGACAGGGGGCCAATCAGCCCCAGCATTTT.

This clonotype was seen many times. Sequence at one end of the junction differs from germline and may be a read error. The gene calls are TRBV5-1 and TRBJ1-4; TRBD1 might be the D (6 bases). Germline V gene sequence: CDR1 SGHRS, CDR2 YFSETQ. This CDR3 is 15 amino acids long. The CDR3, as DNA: TGTGCCAGCAGCTCCACAGGGACAACTAATGAAAAACTGTTTTTT. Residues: CASSSTGTTNEKLFF.

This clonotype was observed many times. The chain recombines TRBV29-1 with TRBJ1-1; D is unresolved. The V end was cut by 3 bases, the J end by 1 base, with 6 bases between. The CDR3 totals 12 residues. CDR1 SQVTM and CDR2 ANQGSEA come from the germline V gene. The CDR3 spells CSVDEQNTEAFF. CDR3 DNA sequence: TGCAGCGTTGACGAACAGAACACTGAAGCTTTCTTT.

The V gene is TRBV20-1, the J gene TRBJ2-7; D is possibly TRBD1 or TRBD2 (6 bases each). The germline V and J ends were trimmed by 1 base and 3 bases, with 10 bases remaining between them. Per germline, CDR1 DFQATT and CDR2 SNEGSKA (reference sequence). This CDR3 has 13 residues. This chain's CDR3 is CSARGRGDYEQYF. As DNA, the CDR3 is TGCAGTGCTAGAGGAAGGGGGGACTACGAGCAGTACTTC.

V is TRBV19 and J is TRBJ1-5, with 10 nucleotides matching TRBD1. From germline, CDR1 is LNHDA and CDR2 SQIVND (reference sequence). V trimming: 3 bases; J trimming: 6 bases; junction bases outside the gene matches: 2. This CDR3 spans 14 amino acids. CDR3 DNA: TGTGCCAGTAGTATGACAGGGGGCGGTCAGCCCCAGCATTTT. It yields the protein CASSMTGGGQPQHF.

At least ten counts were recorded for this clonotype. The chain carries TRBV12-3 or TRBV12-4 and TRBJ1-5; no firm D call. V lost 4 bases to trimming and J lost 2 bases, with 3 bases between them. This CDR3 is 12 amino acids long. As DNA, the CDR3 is TGTGCCAGCAGTTACGGCAATCAGCCCCAGCATTTT. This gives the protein CASSYGNQPQHF.

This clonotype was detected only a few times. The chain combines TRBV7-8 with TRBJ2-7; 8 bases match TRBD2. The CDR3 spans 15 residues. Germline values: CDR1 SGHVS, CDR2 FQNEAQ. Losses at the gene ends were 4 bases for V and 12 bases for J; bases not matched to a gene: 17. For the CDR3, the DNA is TGTGCCAGCAGCTCCCCGCCAAGCGGGAGCGTACTTCGGTACTTC. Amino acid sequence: CASSSPPSGSVLRYF.

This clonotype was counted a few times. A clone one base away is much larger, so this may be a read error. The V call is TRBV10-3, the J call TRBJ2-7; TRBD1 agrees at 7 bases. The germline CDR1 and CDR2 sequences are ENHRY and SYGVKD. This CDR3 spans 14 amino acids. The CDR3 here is CAISTTGNSCEQYF. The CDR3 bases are TGTGCCATCAGTACGACAGGGAACTCCTGCGAGCAGTACTTC.

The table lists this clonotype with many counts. CDR3 loop: CSVEGYGQGNYGYTF. CDR3 bases: TGCAGCGTTGAAGGTTACGGACAGGGCAACTATGGCTACACCTTC. The chain carries TRBV29-1 and TRBJ1-2, with 8 bases lining up with TRBD1. Germline CDR1 and CDR2: SQVTM and ANQGSEA. V lost 1 base and J lost 2; bases outside the gene matches: 6. The length of the CDR3 is 15 residues.

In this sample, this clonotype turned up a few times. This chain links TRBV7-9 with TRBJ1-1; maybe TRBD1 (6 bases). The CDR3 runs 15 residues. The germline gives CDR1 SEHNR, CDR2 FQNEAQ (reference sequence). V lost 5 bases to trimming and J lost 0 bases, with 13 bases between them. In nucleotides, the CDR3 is TGTGCCAGCAGCCAACAGGGATCTATGAACACTGAAGCTTTCTTT. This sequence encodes CASSQQGSMNTEAFF. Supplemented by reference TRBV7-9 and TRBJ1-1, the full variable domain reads DTGVSQNPRHKITKRGQNVTFRCDPISEHNRLYWYRQTLGQGPEFLTYFQNEAQLEKSRLLSDRFSAERPKGSFSTLEIQRTEQGDSAMYLCASSQQGSMNTEAFFGQGTRLTVV.

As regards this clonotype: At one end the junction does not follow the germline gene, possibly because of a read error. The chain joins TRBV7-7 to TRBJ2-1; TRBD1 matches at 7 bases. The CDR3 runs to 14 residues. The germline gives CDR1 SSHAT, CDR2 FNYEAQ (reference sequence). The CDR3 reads CASSSGSDRNEQFF. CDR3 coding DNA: TGTGCTAGCAGCTCAGGATCGGACAGGAATGAGCAGTTCTTC. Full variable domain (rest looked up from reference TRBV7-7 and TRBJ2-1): GAGVSQSPRYKVTKRGQDVTLRCDPISSHATLYWYQQALGQGPEFLTYFNYEAQPDKSGLPSDRFSAERPEGSISTLTIQRTEQRDSAMYRCASSSGSDRNEQFFGPGTRLTVL.

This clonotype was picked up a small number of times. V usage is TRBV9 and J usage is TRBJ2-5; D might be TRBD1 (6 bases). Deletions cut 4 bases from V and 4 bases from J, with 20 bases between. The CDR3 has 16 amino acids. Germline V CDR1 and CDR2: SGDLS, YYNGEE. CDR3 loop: CASSQPTWGPRETQYF. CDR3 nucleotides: TGTGCCAGCAGCCAACCTACGTGGGGGCCAAGAGAGACCCAGTACTTC.

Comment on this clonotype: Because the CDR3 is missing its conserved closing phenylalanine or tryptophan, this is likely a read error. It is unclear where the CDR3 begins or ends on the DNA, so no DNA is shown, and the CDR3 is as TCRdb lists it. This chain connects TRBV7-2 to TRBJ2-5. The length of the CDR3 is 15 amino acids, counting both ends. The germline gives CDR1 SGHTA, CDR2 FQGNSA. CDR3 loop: CASSLDGKYGYTFGS.

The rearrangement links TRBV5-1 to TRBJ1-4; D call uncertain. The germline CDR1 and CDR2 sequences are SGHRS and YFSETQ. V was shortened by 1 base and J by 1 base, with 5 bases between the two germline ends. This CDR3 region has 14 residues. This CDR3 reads CASSLSITNEKLFF. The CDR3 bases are TGCGCCAGCAGCTTGAGTATAACTAATGAAAAACTGTTTTTT.

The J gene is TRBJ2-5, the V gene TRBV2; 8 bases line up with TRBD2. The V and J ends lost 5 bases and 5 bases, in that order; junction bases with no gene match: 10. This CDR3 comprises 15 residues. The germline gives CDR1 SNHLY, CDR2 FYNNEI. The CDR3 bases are TGTGCCAGCAGTTTATCCGGGGGGGCACAGGAGACCCAGTACTTC. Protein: CASSLSGGAQETQYF.

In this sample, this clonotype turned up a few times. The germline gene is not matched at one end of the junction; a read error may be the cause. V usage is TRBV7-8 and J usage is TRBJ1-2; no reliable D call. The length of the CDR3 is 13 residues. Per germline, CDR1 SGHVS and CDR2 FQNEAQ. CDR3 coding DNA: TGTGCCAGCAACTTACGGCTGAACTATGGCTACACCTTC. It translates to CASNLRLNYGYTF.

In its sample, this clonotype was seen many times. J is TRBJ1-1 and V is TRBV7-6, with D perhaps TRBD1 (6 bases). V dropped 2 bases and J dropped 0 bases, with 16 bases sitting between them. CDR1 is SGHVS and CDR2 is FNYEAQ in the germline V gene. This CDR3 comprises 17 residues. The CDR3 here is CASSLRARGAMNTEAFF. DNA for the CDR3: TGTGCCAGCAGCTTACGGGCTCGGGGGGCGATGAACACTGAAGCTTTCTTT.

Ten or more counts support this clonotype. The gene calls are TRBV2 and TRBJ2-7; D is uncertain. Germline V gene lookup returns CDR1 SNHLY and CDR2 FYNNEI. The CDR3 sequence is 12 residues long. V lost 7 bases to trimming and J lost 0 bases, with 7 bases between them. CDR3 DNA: TGTGCCAGCATCGGCAGCTCCTACGAGCAGTACTTC. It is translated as CASIGSSYEQYF.

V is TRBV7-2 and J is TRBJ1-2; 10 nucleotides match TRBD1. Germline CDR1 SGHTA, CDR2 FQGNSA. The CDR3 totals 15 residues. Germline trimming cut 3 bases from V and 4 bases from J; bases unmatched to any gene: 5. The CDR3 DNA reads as TGTGCCAGCAGCTTTGGACAGGGGGTAGGCTATGGCTACACCTTC. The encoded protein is CASSFGQGVGYGYTF.

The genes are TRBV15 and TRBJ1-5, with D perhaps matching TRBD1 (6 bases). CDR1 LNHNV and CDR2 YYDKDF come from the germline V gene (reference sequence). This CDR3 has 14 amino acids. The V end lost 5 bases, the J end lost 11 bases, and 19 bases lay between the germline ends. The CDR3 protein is CATSPLPDSGTQHF. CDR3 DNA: TGTGCCACCAGCCCCCTTCCGGACAGCGGGACCCAGCATTTT.

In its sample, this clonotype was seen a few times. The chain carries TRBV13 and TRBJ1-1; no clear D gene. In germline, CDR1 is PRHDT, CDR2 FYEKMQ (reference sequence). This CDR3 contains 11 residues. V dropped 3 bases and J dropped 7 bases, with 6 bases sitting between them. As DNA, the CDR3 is TGTGCCAGCAGCTTTTATGGTGAAGCTTTCTTT. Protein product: CASSFYGEAFF.

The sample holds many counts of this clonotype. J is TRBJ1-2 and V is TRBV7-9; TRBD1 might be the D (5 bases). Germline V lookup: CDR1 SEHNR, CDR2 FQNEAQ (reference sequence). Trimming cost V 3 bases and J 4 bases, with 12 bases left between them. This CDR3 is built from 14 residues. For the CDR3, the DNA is TGTGCCAGCAGCTTCCAGGGAGGGAGCTATGGCTACACCTTC. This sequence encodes CASSFQGGSYGYTF.

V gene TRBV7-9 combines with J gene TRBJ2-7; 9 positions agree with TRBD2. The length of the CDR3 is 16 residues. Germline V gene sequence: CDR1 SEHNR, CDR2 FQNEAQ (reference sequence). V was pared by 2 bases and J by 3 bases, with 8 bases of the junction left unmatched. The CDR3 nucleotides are TGTGCCAGCAGCTTATTAGGGGTAGCGGGAGTCTACGAGCAGTACTTC. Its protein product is CASSLLGVAGVYEQYF.